This T cell receptor beta chain comes out of a study of cytomegalovirus exposure and HLA in healthy donors. The PCR employed 60 Vbeta primers together with 13 Jbeta primers. The assay was immunoSEQ multiplex PCR, and TCRdb's table has in-frame clones only and misses some. The table includes approximately 75,000 clones, around three quarters detected once. The germline V and J ends were trimmed by 5 bases and 4 bases, with 17 bases remaining between them. Per germline, CDR1 SGHAT and CDR2 FQNNGV. The CDR3 runs to 16 residues. This clone was detected a few times. The chain has TRBV11-2 and TRBJ2-2, with D possibly being TRBD1 (6 bases). This receptor was identified in a male donor in good health and CMV-seronegative. The specimen was PBMCs. In DNA form, the CDR3 reads TGTGCCAGCAGCCCGACAGGCTTAATTACCACCGGGGAGCTGTTTTTT. Translation gives CASSPTGLITTGELFF.